Listed below are T cell receptor beta chains from one sample, sequenced in a study of T cells in Graves' hyperthyroidism and ophthalmopathy. MiXCR, run by TCRdb on the multiplex PCR reads, gives a single entry per CDR3 protein. The sample consists of 600,000 to 650,000 distinct CDR3 sequences, around 21% of them appearing once. The material sequenced was blood. Receptors originate from a man aged 30-40 years with Graves' ophthalmopathy. CDR3s include the opening cysteine and the closing phenylalanine or tryptophan. A D gene is named only where the DNA matches it firmly. For some rows the clone size is stated as once, few or many, or as a class when expanded; others skip it.

d_gene: -
v_gene: TRBV5-5
j_gene: TRBJ2-2
abundance: -
CDR3nt: TGTGCCAGCAGCTTCAGCAGAACGAACACCGGGGAGCTGTTTTTT
CDR3aa: CASSFSRTNTGELFF

d_gene: TRBD1
v_gene: TRBV5-6
j_gene: TRBJ1-5
abundance: few
CDR3nt: TGTGCCAGCAGCTTACTAGGGGGCAACAATCAGCCCCAGCATTTT
CDR3aa: CASSLLGGNNQPQHF

d_gene: -
v_gene: TRBV14
j_gene: TRBJ2-1
abundance: -
CDR3nt: TGTGCCAGCAGCCAAGATCAGGGTGAGCAGTTCTTC
CDR3aa: CASSQDQGEQFF

d_gene: TRBD1
v_gene: TRBV7-8
j_gene: TRBJ2-7
abundance: -
CDR3nt: TGTGCCAGCAGCTTAGACTCCGGGACAGGGGCGTACGAGCAGTACTTC
CDR3aa: CASSLDSGTGAYEQYF

d_gene: TRBD2
v_gene: TRBV20-1
j_gene: TRBJ2-3
abundance: -
CDR3nt: TGCAGTGCTCCCTGGGGGGGACTCCTCGGGGATACGCAGTATTTT
CDR3aa: CSAPWGGLLGDTQYF

d_gene: TRBD2
v_gene: TRBV20-1
j_gene: TRBJ2-3
abundance: many
CDR3nt: TGCAGTGCTAGAGAGGCGGCTAGCGGAGATTACGATACGCAGTATTTT
CDR3aa: CSAREAASGDYDTQYF

d_gene: TRBD2
v_gene: TRBV3-1
j_gene: TRBJ2-4
abundance: few
CDR3nt: TGTGCCAGCAGCCAAGTCAGACTAGCGGGATCCAAAAACATTCAGTACTTC
CDR3aa: CASSQVRLAGSKNIQYF

d_gene: -
v_gene: TRBV12-3/TRBV12-4
j_gene: TRBJ2-3
abundance: -
CDR3nt: TGTGCCAGCAGTTTATGGGGACGGCAGGGAATAGATACGCAGTATTTT
CDR3aa: CASSLWGRQGIDTQYF

d_gene: -
v_gene: TRBV11-1
j_gene: TRBJ2-1
abundance: many
CDR3nt: TGTGCCAGCAGCTTTATAGGGGATGAGCAGTTCTTC
CDR3aa: CASSFIGDEQFF

d_gene: -
v_gene: TRBV7-3
j_gene: TRBJ2-3
abundance: -
CDR3nt: TGTGCCAGCAGCTTAGACCCCTACACAGATACGCAGTATTTT
CDR3aa: CASSLDPYTDTQYF

d_gene: -
v_gene: TRBV28
j_gene: TRBJ2-7
abundance: -
CDR3nt: TGTGCCAGCGTCCCCGGCGGGTACTCCTACGAGCAGTACTTC
CDR3aa: CASVPGGYSYEQYF

d_gene: -
v_gene: TRBV29-1
j_gene: TRBJ2-2
abundance: once
CDR3nt: TGCAGCGTTGAAGGAGGGACCGAGAACACCGGGGAGCTGTTTTTT
CDR3aa: CSVEGGTENTGELFF

d_gene: TRBD1
v_gene: TRBV10-2
j_gene: TRBJ1-6
abundance: few
CDR3nt: TGCGCCAGTAGGACAGGGGAGAATTCACCCCTCCACTTT
CDR3aa: CASRTGENSPLHF

d_gene: -
v_gene: TRBV19
j_gene: TRBJ2-1
abundance: few
CDR3nt: TGTGCCACTAAGGCGGCAGGGTATAATGAGCAGTTCTTC
CDR3aa: CATKAAGYNEQFF

d_gene: TRBD2
v_gene: TRBV29-1
j_gene: TRBJ2-7
abundance: few
CDR3nt: TGCAGCGTTGAAGCTACTAGCGGGTTAGCCTACGAGCAGTACTTC
CDR3aa: CSVEATSGLAYEQYF

d_gene: TRBD2
v_gene: TRBV20-1
j_gene: TRBJ2-7
abundance: few
CDR3nt: TGCAGTGCTAGAGTCTCCGGGACTAACGCCTACGAGCAGTACTTC
CDR3aa: CSARVSGTNAYEQYF

d_gene: TRBD2
v_gene: TRBV20-1
j_gene: TRBJ2-7
abundance: few
CDR3nt: TGCAGTGCTAGAGATAGCGGGAGTTACGAGCAGTACTTC
CDR3aa: CSARDSGSYEQYF

d_gene: TRBD1
v_gene: TRBV7-2
j_gene: TRBJ2-7
abundance: -
CDR3nt: TGTGCCAGCAGCTTTGAACGACAGGGGTTTTACGAGCAGTACTTC
CDR3aa: CASSFERQGFYEQYF

d_gene: TRBD1
v_gene: TRBV6-5
j_gene: TRBJ2-1
abundance: few
CDR3nt: TGTGCCAGCAGTTACGGGACAGTCAATGAGCAGTTCTTC
CDR3aa: CASSYGTVNEQFF

d_gene: TRBD1
v_gene: TRBV7-9
j_gene: TRBJ1-6
abundance: -
CDR3nt: TGTGCCAGCAGCTTACTTGGGACAGGGTATTCACCCCTCCACTTT
CDR3aa: CASSLLGTGYSPLHF

d_gene: TRBD1
v_gene: TRBV6-1
j_gene: TRBJ2-7
abundance: -
CDR3nt: TGTGCCAGCAGTCCACGACAGGGGGCCTACGGGCAGTACTTC
CDR3aa: CASSPRQGAYGQYF

d_gene: -
v_gene: TRBV4-1
j_gene: TRBJ2-7
abundance: few
CDR3nt: TGCGCCAGCAGCCAAGATCAGCACAGGGTGGGAGAGCAGTACTTC
CDR3aa: CASSQDQHRVGEQYF

d_gene: TRBD2
v_gene: TRBV5-1
j_gene: TRBJ2-5
abundance: few
CDR3nt: TGCGCCAGCAGCTTCGCTAGCGGACAAGAGACCCAGTACTTC
CDR3aa: CASSFASGQETQYF

d_gene: -
v_gene: TRBV5-8
j_gene: TRBJ2-5
abundance: -
CDR3nt: TGTGCCAGCAGCAGCGGGACAAACCAAGAGACCCAGTACTTC
CDR3aa: CASSSGTNQETQYF

d_gene: TRBD1
v_gene: TRBV7-9
j_gene: TRBJ2-7
abundance: many
CDR3nt: TGTGCCAGCAGCTTGTTCCCGGGACAGGGCCCCTACGAGCAGTACTTC
CDR3aa: CASSLFPGQGPYEQYF

d_gene: TRBD1
v_gene: TRBV7-9
j_gene: TRBJ2-1
abundance: -
CDR3nt: TGTGCCAGCAGCCTCCGGGACAGTCCCTACAATGAGCAGTTCTTC
CDR3aa: CASSLRDSPYNEQFF

d_gene: -
v_gene: TRBV5-1
j_gene: TRBJ1-1
abundance: many
CDR3nt: TGCGCCAGCAGCGACGGACAGACGGCGGACACTGAAGCTTTCTTT
CDR3aa: CASSDGQTADTEAFF

d_gene: -
v_gene: TRBV11-2
j_gene: TRBJ2-6
abundance: -
CDR3nt: TGTGCCAGCAGCTTAGTAGTGAGGGGCTCTGGGGCCAACGTCCTGACTTTC
CDR3aa: CASSLVVRGSGANVLTF

d_gene: -
v_gene: TRBV20-1
j_gene: TRBJ1-5
abundance: many
CDR3nt: TGCAGTGCTAGAGGTTTTACGAGGGGCAATCAGCCCCAGCATTTT
CDR3aa: CSARGFTRGNQPQHF

d_gene: TRBD2
v_gene: TRBV24-1
j_gene: TRBJ2-3
abundance: -
CDR3nt: TGTGCCACCAGAAAGTCAGCGGGAGCGTCAGATACGCAGTATTTT
CDR3aa: CATRKSAGASDTQYF

d_gene: -
v_gene: TRBV20-1
j_gene: TRBJ1-5
abundance: -
CDR3nt: TGCAGTGCTAGAGATCAGTATAGCAATCAGCCCCAGCATTTT
CDR3aa: CSARDQYSNQPQHF

d_gene: -
v_gene: TRBV6-1
j_gene: TRBJ2-2
abundance: few
CDR3nt: TGTGCCAGCATTCCTTCCCCCGGGACTGGGAACACCGGGGAGCTGTTTTTT
CDR3aa: CASIPSPGTGNTGELFF

d_gene: -
v_gene: TRBV7-6
j_gene: TRBJ1-3
abundance: -
CDR3nt: TGTGCCAGCAGCTTAGTGCCGGGGAGCGAACACACCATATATTTT
CDR3aa: CASSLVPGSEHTIYF

d_gene: -
v_gene: TRBV12-3/TRBV12-4
j_gene: TRBJ2-5
abundance: -
CDR3nt: TGTGCCAGCAGTTTAGCGGAGCCCGTCGGGACCCAGTACTTC
CDR3aa: CASSLAEPVGTQYF

d_gene: -
v_gene: TRBV5-4
j_gene: TRBJ2-3
abundance: -
CDR3nt: TGTGCCAGCAGAGATAACCTGGGGACGCAGTATTTT
CDR3aa: CASRDNLGTQYF

d_gene: -
v_gene: TRBV24-1
j_gene: TRBJ1-5
abundance: -
CDR3nt: TGTGCCACCTCCGCTCGGGGGGAGGATCAGCCCCAGCATTTT
CDR3aa: CATSARGEDQPQHF

d_gene: TRBD1
v_gene: TRBV20-1
j_gene: TRBJ2-7
abundance: many
CDR3nt: TGCAGTGCCAAAACGGGGACAGGGAGTCATGAGCAGTACTTC
CDR3aa: CSAKTGTGSHEQYF

d_gene: -
v_gene: TRBV19
j_gene: TRBJ2-1
abundance: -
CDR3nt: TGTGCCAGTAGTATCGGTTTGCAGTTCTTC
CDR3aa: CASSIGLQFF

d_gene: -
v_gene: TRBV4-1
j_gene: TRBJ1-5
abundance: -
CDR3nt: TGCGCCAGCAGCCAGACCTGGACAGTCGATAGCAATCAGCCCCAGCATTTT
CDR3aa: CASSQTWTVDSNQPQHF

d_gene: TRBD1
v_gene: TRBV13
j_gene: TRBJ2-7
abundance: many
CDR3nt: TGTGCCAGCAGCATGTTTGGGCAGGGGGCGCAACACGAGCAGTACTTC
CDR3aa: CASSMFGQGAQHEQYF

d_gene: -
v_gene: TRBV27
j_gene: TRBJ2-5
abundance: many
CDR3nt: TGTGCCAGCCGCCCGGGACCCCAAGAGACCCAGTACTTC
CDR3aa: CASRPGPQETQYF

d_gene: TRBD2
v_gene: TRBV20-1
j_gene: TRBJ2-3
abundance: many
CDR3nt: TGCAGTGCTGCCCGACTAGCGGGAGCGAAAGATACGCAGTATTTT
CDR3aa: CSAARLAGAKDTQYF

d_gene: -
v_gene: TRBV27
j_gene: TRBJ1-2
abundance: many
CDR3nt: TGTGCCAGCAGTAGGTGGGGGGAAAAGGATGGCTACACCTTC
CDR3aa: CASSRWGEKDGYTF

d_gene: -
v_gene: TRBV6-1
j_gene: TRBJ1-6
abundance: -
CDR3nt: TGTGCCAGCAGTCTTACCAGACAGGATCCATATAATTCACCCCTCCACTTT
CDR3aa: CASSLTRQDPYNSPLHF

d_gene: -
v_gene: TRBV20-1
j_gene: TRBJ2-7
abundance: few
CDR3nt: TGCAGTGCCCGGGCGAGGACGGCGAACTACGAGCAGTACTTC
CDR3aa: CSARARTANYEQYF

d_gene: TRBD1
v_gene: TRBV11-2
j_gene: TRBJ2-7
abundance: -
CDR3nt: TGTGCCAGCAGCCCCCGGGACAGGGGGGGAAGCGAGCAGTACTTC
CDR3aa: CASSPRDRGGSEQYF

d_gene: -
v_gene: TRBV6-1
j_gene: TRBJ1-2
abundance: -
CDR3nt: TGTGCCAGCAGTTACCGGGTGGGCAACTATGGCTACACCTTC
CDR3aa: CASSYRVGNYGYTF

d_gene: TRBD1
v_gene: TRBV5-6
j_gene: TRBJ2-1
abundance: few
CDR3nt: TGTGCCAGCAGCGGCGCACAGGGGCGGACCTACAATGAGCAGTTCTTC
CDR3aa: CASSGAQGRTYNEQFF

d_gene: TRBD1
v_gene: TRBV20-1
j_gene: TRBJ2-7
abundance: few
CDR3nt: TGCAGTGCTGACAGGGATCGGAAGCAGTACTTC
CDR3aa: CSADRDRKQYF

d_gene: -
v_gene: TRBV5-4
j_gene: TRBJ1-4
abundance: -
CDR3nt: TGTGCCAGCAGCGACGTAGGGGGGGCTGATGAAAAACTGTTTTTT
CDR3aa: CASSDVGGADEKLFF

d_gene: -
v_gene: TRBV12-3/TRBV12-4
j_gene: TRBJ1-6
abundance: -
CDR3nt: TGTGCCAGCAGTTTGAAGCAGGGCAATAATTCACCCCTCCACTTT
CDR3aa: CASSLKQGNNSPLHF

d_gene: TRBD1
v_gene: TRBV7-9
j_gene: TRBJ2-1
abundance: few
CDR3nt: TGTGCCAGCAGCTTAGGGAATGGGTACAGGGGTGAGCAGTTCTTC
CDR3aa: CASSLGNGYRGEQFF

d_gene: -
v_gene: TRBV11-1
j_gene: TRBJ2-3
abundance: many
CDR3nt: TGTGCCAGCAGCTTGAGATACACAGATACGCAGTATTTT
CDR3aa: CASSLRYTDTQYF

d_gene: -
v_gene: TRBV28
j_gene: TRBJ1-3
abundance: few
CDR3nt: TGTGCCAGCAGTTCAGGGACTCCTGGAAACACCATATATTTT
CDR3aa: CASSSGTPGNTIYF

d_gene: -
v_gene: TRBV12-3/TRBV12-4
j_gene: TRBJ2-1
abundance: -
CDR3nt: TGTGCCAGCAGCTGGGCCTATCGGCGAAATGAGCAGTTCTTC
CDR3aa: CASSWAYRRNEQFF

d_gene: TRBD2
v_gene: TRBV11-2
j_gene: TRBJ2-4
abundance: few
CDR3nt: TGTGCCAGCAGCTTAGTAATCACGGGACTAGCGGGAAAAAGTCGCGCCAAAAACATTCAGTACTTC
CDR3aa: CASSLVITGLAGKSRAKNIQYF

d_gene: -
v_gene: TRBV15
j_gene: TRBJ2-1
abundance: once
CDR3nt: TGTGCCACCAGCATGGGGACGGAAAAGAGCGATGAGCAGTTCTTC
CDR3aa: CATSMGTEKSDEQFF

d_gene: -
v_gene: TRBV6-5
j_gene: TRBJ2-1
abundance: -
CDR3nt: TGTGCCAGCAGTTACATTTCGCAGTTGAGCTCCTACAATGAGCAGTTCTTC
CDR3aa: CASSYISQLSSYNEQFF

d_gene: -
v_gene: TRBV4-1
j_gene: TRBJ1-6
abundance: -
CDR3nt: TGCGCCAGCAGCCAAGAAGAGGCGAGCTCCTATAATTCACCCCTCCACTTT
CDR3aa: CASSQEEASSYNSPLHF

d_gene: TRBD2
v_gene: TRBV11-2
j_gene: TRBJ2-5
abundance: many
CDR3nt: TGTGCCAGCAGCTTGGGTCGGTTAGCGGGACGCCAAGAGACCCAGTACTTC
CDR3aa: CASSLGRLAGRQETQYF